This T cell receptor (beta chain) is from a study of blood T cell repertoires in COVID-19. Study summary: Whether acute or convalescent, the COVID-19 samples came from the United States, Italy and Spain. Sources were T cells, B-cell-depleted T cells, or PBMCs; the material itself was cDNA or gDNA.

Generated by immunoSEQ multiplex PCR, the TCRdb table keeps only in-frame clones and is missing some. Here the sample spans roughly 150,000 clones, around 86% being singletons. The origin of this receptor is a man between 70 and 80 years old who had recovered from COVID-19. Sequenced: peripheral blood.

CDR3 loop: CASSAQTSSSGNTIYF. The CDR3 coding sequence is TGTGCCAGCAGTGCCCAGACTTCTAGCTCTGGAAACACCATATATTTT. The chain recombines TRBV2 with TRBJ1-3; unclear D gene. The ends were cut back, 4 bases at V and 0 bases at J, with 13 bases in the middle. This CDR3 region has 16 residues. From germline, CDR1 is SNHLY and CDR2 FYNNEI. Combining the CDR3 with reference TRBV2 and TRBJ1-3 gives the whole variable domain EPEVTQTPSHQVTQMGQEVILRCVPISNHLYFYWYRQILGQKVEFLVSFYNNEISEKSEIFDDQFSVERPDGSNFTLKIRSTKLEDSAMYFCASSAQTSSSGNTIYFGEGSWLTVV.